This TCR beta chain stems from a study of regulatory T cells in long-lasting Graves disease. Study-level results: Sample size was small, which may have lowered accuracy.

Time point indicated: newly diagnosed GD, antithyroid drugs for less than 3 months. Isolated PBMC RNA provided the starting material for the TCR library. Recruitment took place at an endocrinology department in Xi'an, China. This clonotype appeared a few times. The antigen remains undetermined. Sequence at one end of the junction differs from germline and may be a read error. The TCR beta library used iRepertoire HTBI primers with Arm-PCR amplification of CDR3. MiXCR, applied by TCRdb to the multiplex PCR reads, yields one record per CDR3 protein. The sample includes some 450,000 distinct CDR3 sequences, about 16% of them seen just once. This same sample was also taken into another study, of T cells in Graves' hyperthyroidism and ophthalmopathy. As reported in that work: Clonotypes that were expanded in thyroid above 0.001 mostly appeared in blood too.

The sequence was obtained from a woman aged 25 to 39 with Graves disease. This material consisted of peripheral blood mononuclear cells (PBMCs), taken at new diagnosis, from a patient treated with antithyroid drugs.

CDR3 sequence: CASGYAGQESQYF. For the CDR3, the DNA is TGTGCTAGTGGTTATGCGGGGCAAGAGTCCCAGTACTTC. The chain uses TRBV12-5 and TRBJ2-5, with TRBD2 as a possible D gene (6 bases). Germline CDR1 is LGHNT and CDR2 is FRNRAP. The CDR3 is made up of 13 amino acids.